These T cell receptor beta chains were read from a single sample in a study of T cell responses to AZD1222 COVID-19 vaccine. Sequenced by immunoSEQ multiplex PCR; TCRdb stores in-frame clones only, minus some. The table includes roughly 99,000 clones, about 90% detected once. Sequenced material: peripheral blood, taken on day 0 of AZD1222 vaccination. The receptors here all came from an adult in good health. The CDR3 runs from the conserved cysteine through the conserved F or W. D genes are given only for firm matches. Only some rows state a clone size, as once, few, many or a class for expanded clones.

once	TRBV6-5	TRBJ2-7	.	TGTGCCAGCAGTTCTCCCAGCACGGGTGTGACCTACGAGCAGTACTTC	CASSSPSTGVTYEQYF
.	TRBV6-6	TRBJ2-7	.	TGTGCCAGCAGTCTTCCTCTACTAGAACTCTACGAGCAGTACTTC	CASSLPLLELYEQYF
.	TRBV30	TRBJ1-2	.	TGTGCCTGGAGTCAAGAGACAGGCTTTCGGGACTATGGCTACACCTTC	CAWSQETGFRDYGYTF
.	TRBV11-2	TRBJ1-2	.	TGTGCCAGCAGGTCAATCGGTGGGGCCGCCTATGGCTACACCTTC	CASRSIGGAAYGYTF
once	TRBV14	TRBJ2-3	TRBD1	TGTGCCAGCAGCCAAGGGGCACAGGGGGCAAGCACAGATACGCAGTATTTT	CASSQGAQGASTDTQYF
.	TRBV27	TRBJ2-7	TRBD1	TGTGCCAGCAGAGGACAGGGGAGCTCCTACGAGCAGTACTTC	CASRGQGSSYEQYF
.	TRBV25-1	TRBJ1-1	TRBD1	TGTGCCAGCAGTACACGGGACAGGGGTTTCACTGAAGCTTTCTTT	CASSTRDRGFTEAFF
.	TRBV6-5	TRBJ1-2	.	TGTGCCAGCAGTTACTCGACTGACCCGGACTATGGCTACACCTTC	CASSYSTDPDYGYTF
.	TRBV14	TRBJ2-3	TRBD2	TGTGCCAGCAGCCCCGTAGCGGGAGTACGCACAGATACGCAGTATTTT	CASSPVAGVRTDTQYF
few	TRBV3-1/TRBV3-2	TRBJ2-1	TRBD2	TGTGCCAGCAGCCAGTCCGGGACTAGCGGGAGGGCGACCTACAATGAGCAGTTCTTC	CASSQSGTSGRATYNEQFF
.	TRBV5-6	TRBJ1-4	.	TGTGCCAGCAGCTATAAGGACGGATATAATGAAAAACTGTTTTTT	CASSYKDGYNEKLFF
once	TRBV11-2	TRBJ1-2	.	TGTGCCAGCAGCTTAGGGGAGAGGGAGAACTATGGCTACACCTTC	CASSLGERENYGYTF
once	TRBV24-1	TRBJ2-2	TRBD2	TGTGCCACCTCCGGACTAGCGGCCACCGGGGAGCTGTTTTTT	CATSGLAATGELFF
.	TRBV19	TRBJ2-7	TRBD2	TGTGCCAGTAGTATAGATACACTAGCGGGACATTACGAGCAGTACTTC	CASSIDTLAGHYEQYF
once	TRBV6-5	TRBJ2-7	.	TGTGCCAGCAGTTATCTCCTCCATACAGGGATCTACGAGCAGTACTTC	CASSYLLHTGIYEQYF
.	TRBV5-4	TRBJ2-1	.	TGTGCCAGCAGTTTGGACATCGTCAATGAGCAGTTCTTC	CASSLDIVNEQFF
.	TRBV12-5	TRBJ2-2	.	TGTGCTAGTGGTTTGCCCCGGCTAGGGGAGCTGTTTTTT	CASGLPRLGELFF
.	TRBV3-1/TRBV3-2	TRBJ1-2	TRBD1	TGTGCCAGCAAACGACAGGGCACATATGGCTACACCTTC	CASKRQGTYGYTF
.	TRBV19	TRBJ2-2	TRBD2	TGTGCCAGTAGTTCCAAGCGGGGGGGCCCAGGCGGGGAGCTGTTTTTT	CASSSKRGGPGGELFF
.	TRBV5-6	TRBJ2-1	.	TGTGCCAGCAGCTTGCGTCAAACTGGACGAAATGAGCAGTTCTTC	CASSLRQTGRNEQFF
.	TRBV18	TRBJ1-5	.	TGTGCCAGCTCACCAAACCAGGCGGGAAATAGCAATCAGCCCCAGCATTTT	CASSPNQAGNSNQPQHF
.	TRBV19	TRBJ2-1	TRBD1	TGTGCCAGTAGCCCCGTGGGACAGGGGAGGAATGAGCAGTTCTTC	CASSPVGQGRNEQFF
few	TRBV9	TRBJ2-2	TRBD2	TGTGCCAGCAGCCGGACTAGTATTTTCACCGGGGAGCTGTTTTTT	CASSRTSIFTGELFF
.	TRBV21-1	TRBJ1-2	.	TGTGCCAGCAGCAAAGACCCGAGGAGGGACAGGGAATGCTACACCTTC	CASSKDPRRDRECYTF
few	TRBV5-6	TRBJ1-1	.	TGTGCCAGCATGAGGGAGAACACTGAAGCTTTCTTT	CASMRENTEAFF
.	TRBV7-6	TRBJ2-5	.	TGTGCCAGCAGCTTCGAAGCAGCAGGGGAGACCCAGTACTTC	CASSFEAAGETQYF
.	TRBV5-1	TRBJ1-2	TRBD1	TGCGCCAGCAGCTTCGACAGGGCGGGCTATGGCTACACCTTC	CASSFDRAGYGYTF
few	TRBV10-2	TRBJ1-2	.	TGCGCCACTCAGGGCGTCGGCTATGGCTACACCTTC	CATQGVGYGYTF
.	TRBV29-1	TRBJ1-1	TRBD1	TGCAGCGCTGGCCGGGACAGGTCCACTGAAGCTTTCTTT	CSAGRDRSTEAFF
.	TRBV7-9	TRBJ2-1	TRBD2	TGTGCCAGCAGCTTAGGGACTAGCTATAATCGGGAGCAGTTCTTC	CASSLGTSYNREQFF
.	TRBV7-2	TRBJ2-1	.	TGTGCCAGCAGCTTATCCCGCGGTTCTTACAATGAGCAGTTCTTC	CASSLSRGSYNEQFF
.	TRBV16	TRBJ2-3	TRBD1	TGTGCCAGCACGCCCGGGACAGGGATTACAGATACGCAGTATTTT	CASTPGTGITDTQYF
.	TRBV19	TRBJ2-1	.	TGTGCCAGTAGTATCGGGCAGAACTCCTACAATGAGCAGTTCTTC	CASSIGQNSYNEQFF
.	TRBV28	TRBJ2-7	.	TGTGCCAGCAGTTCCTCAGGGGAGAGCTCCTACGAGCAGTACTTC	CASSSSGESSYEQYF
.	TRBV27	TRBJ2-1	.	TGTGCCAGCAGTTTATGGCAGGGGACTAAAGGTGAGCAGTTCTTC	CASSLWQGTKGEQFF
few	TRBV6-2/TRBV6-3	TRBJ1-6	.	TGTGCCAGCAGTTCGACAGCGGAAGGATCACCCCTCCACTTT	CASSSTAEGSPLHF
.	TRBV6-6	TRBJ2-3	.	TGTGCCAGCAGTTTCAGACCAGCCGGCGTGGCAGATACGCAGTATTTT	CASSFRPAGVADTQYF
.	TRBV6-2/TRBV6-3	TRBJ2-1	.	TGTGCCAGCAGTTATAGAGCTAGCTCCTACAATGAGCAGTTCTTC	CASSYRASSYNEQFF
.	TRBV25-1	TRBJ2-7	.	TGTGCCAGCAGTGAATATAAGGGGAGATACGAGCAGTACTTC	CASSEYKGRYEQYF
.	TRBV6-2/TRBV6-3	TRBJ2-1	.	TGTGCCAGCAGTTACGGGAACTTCTACAATGAGCAGTTCTTC	CASSYGNFYNEQFF
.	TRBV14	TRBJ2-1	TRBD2	TGTGCCAGCAGCCTTTTCATAGCGGGGGCCTACAATGAGCAGTTCTTC	CASSLFIAGAYNEQFF
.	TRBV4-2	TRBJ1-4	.	TGTGCCAGCAGAGGCAGCTTTAATGAAAAACTGTTTTTT	CASRGSFNEKLFF
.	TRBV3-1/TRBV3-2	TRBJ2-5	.	TGTGCCAGCAGCCAAGGACCTAGCGCCCAAGAGACCCAGTACTTC	CASSQGPSAQETQYF
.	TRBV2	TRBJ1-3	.	TGTGCCAGCAGTGAACTGACAGGCCAAATCTCTGGAAACACCATATATTTT	CASSELTGQISGNTIYF
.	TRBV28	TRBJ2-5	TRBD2	TGTGCCAGCAGTTTATTGTTCTCTAGCGGAGTAGAGACCCAGTACTTC	CASSLLFSSGVETQYF
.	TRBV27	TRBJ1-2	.	TGTGCCAGCACCACGACGAGAAGGGATGGCTACACCTTC	CASTTTRRDGYTF
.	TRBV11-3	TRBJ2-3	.	TGTGCCAGCAGCTTAGATGGAGGCAGAACTAGCACAGATACGCAGTATTTT	CASSLDGGRTSTDTQYF
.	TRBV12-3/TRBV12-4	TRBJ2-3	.	TGTGCCAGCAGTGATTCGTGGACAGATACGCAGTATTTT	CASSDSWTDTQYF
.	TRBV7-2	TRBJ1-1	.	TGTGCCAGCAGCATAAACAAGGGCACTGAAGCTTTCTTT	CASSINKGTEAFF
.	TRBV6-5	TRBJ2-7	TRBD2	TGTGCCAGCAGTTCCGGACTAGAACAAAGGTACTTC	CASSSGLEQRYF
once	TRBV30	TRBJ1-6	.	TGTGCCTGGAGTGATCTGGATTCACCCCTCCACTTT	CAWSDLDSPLHF